The 22 T cell receptor beta chains below were found in one sample sequenced in a study of beta chain features in type 1 diabetes. Reverse transcription of all isolated RNA meant that expressed TCRB transcripts were sequenced. Profiling relied on immunoSEQ multiplex PCR, and the TCRdb table lists in-frame clones only, not all of them. Of 350,000 to 400,000 clones listed, more than 13% are singletons. The sequenced material came from naive CD4+ T cells from blood. These receptors were obtained from a woman aged 18-30 years in good health.

The chain carries TRBV7-2 and TRBJ2-7; 9 bases map to TRBD1. The CDR3 loop spans 14 amino acids. With 5 bases clipped from V and 4 bases from J, the junction kept 6 bases outside the gene matches. CDR1 SGHTA and CDR2 FQGNSA come from the germline V gene. The CDR3 region is CASSPGTGIYEQYF. In DNA form, the CDR3 reads TGTGCCAGCAGCCCCGGGACAGGGATTTACGAGCAGTACTTC.

The chain is built from TRBV11-2 and TRBJ2-7; tentative D call: TRBD1 (6 bases). The germline gives CDR1 SGHAT, CDR2 FQNNGV. This CDR3 has 11 residues. The V end was cut by 7 bases, the J end by 10 bases, with 14 bases between. CDR3 in amino acids: CASTITGTQYF. In DNA, the CDR3 is TGTGCCAGCACCATTACCGGGACACAGTACTTC.

The chain has TRBV28 and TRBJ1-2, with TRBD1 matching over 8 bases. CDR1 and CDR2 from the germline V gene are MDHEN and SYDVKM. The J segment lost 5 bases and the V segment lost 8 bases, leaving 7 bases of the junction unmatched. The CDR3 spans 13 residues. CDR3 loop: CASLGQGVYGYTF. In nucleotides, the CDR3 is TGTGCCAGCTTAGGACAGGGAGTGTATGGCTACACCTTC.

The chain is built from TRBV6-4 and TRBJ1-2, with D unresolved. CDR3 size: 13 residues. Deletions cut 2 bases from V and 7 bases from J, with 11 bases between. Per germline, CDR1 MRHNA and CDR2 SNTAGT. The CDR3 DNA sequence: TGTGCCAGCAGTGACGCAGGTCCATTTGGCTACACCTTC. Its translation is CASSDAGPFGYTF.

J is TRBJ2-5 and V is TRBV15, with 9 bases fitting TRBD1. This CDR3 comprises 15 residues. Germline lookup yields CDR1 LNHNV and CDR2 YYDKDF (reference sequence). Losses at the gene ends were 3 bases for V and 6 bases for J; bases not matched to a gene: 8. The CDR3 protein is CATSRAGQGLKTQYF. In DNA form, the CDR3 reads TGTGCCACCAGCAGGGCAGGACAGGGGTTGAAGACCCAGTACTTC.

This clone was seen only a few times. V usage is TRBV7-2 and J usage is TRBJ2-5; D possibly corresponds to TRBD2 (6 bases). With 1 base removed from V and 0 bases from J, the gap between germline ends came to 15 bases. The germline CDR1 and CDR2 sequences are SGHTA and FQGNSA. The CDR3 consists of 17 residues. The CDR3 nucleotides are TGTGCCAGCAGCTTAGGGAGGGGCGGGACCGACCAAGAGACCCAGTACTTC. It translates to CASSLGRGGTDQETQYF.

The V call is TRBV7-9, the J call TRBJ2-7; 8 bases agree with TRBD2. The CDR3 extends over 15 amino acids. The V and J ends lost 3 bases and 4 bases, in that order; junction bases with no gene match: 8. Germline CDR1 reads SEHNR; CDR2 reads FQNEAQ (reference sequence). Here the CDR3 reads CASSLILAEVYEQYF. The CDR3 bases are TGTGCCAGCAGCTTGATACTAGCGGAAGTGTACGAGCAGTACTTC.

The V and J genes are TRBV30 and TRBJ2-3, with 8 nucleotides matching TRBD2. With 2 bases clipped from V and 4 bases from J, the junction kept 5 bases outside the gene matches. CDR3 length equals 14 residues. In germline, CDR1 is GTSNPN, CDR2 SVGIG (reference sequence). CDR3 sequence reads: CAWSSGRGPDTQYF. CDR3 sequence (DNA): TGTGCCTGGAGTAGCGGGAGAGGTCCAGATACGCAGTATTTT.

This clone came up a few times. This sequence joins TRBV7-9 and TRBJ2-1, with no clear D. Between the trimmed V and J ends, which lost 2 bases and 14 bases, there was a span of 10 bases. This CDR3 region has 11 residues. CDR1 is SEHNR and CDR2 is FQNEAQ in the germline V gene (reference sequence). CDR3: CASSLRGLEFF. CDR3 DNA sequence: TGTGCCAGCAGCTTACGAGGTCTTGAGTTCTTC.

The chain uses TRBV27 and TRBJ2-1; 7 positions match TRBD2. Germline V lookup: CDR1 MNHEY, CDR2 SMNVEV (reference sequence). The CDR3 runs to 15 residues. J lost 6 bases, V lost 3 bases, and 8 bases had no gene match. This CDR3 reads CASSFLSGKLNEQFF. CDR3 in DNA: TGTGCCAGCAGTTTTCTAAGCGGGAAACTCAATGAGCAGTTCTTC.

This chain uses TRBV19 with TRBJ2-1; 10 nucleotides line up with TRBD1. The CDR3 covers 17 residues. J gave up 2 bases and V 3 bases, and 7 bases lay outside the gene matches. Per the germline V gene, CDR1 is LNHDA and CDR2 is SQIVND (reference sequence). The CDR3 is CASSMARDRGAYNEQFF. CDR3 DNA sequence: TGTGCCAGTAGTATGGCCCGGGACAGGGGTGCCTACAATGAGCAGTTCTTC.

This clone occurred a few times. The chain couples TRBV30 to TRBJ2-7, with D possibly TRBD1 on 7 matching bases. The CDR3 has 16 amino acids. Trimming took 3 bases from V and 2 from J, leaving 20 bases between them. Germline V gene data show CDR1 as GTSNPN and CDR2 as SVGIG (reference sequence). In DNA, the CDR3 is TGTGCCTGGAGCCTGCTGGTGCGGGACAGAGCCTACGAGCAGTACTTC. Translation: CAWSLLVRDRAYEQYF.

The chain is built from TRBV6-5 and TRBJ1-2, with TRBD1 as a possible D gene (6 bases). Germline CDR1 reads MNHEY; CDR2 reads SVGAGI. V lost 7 bases to trimming and J lost 4 bases, with 19 bases between them. This CDR3 is built from 15 residues. The CDR3 region has the DNA TGTGCCAGCACCCGGGAGGGACACCCCGTCTATGGCTACACCTTC. It yields the protein CASTREGHPVYGYTF.

A few counts support this clone. The chain is built from TRBV2 and TRBJ1-2, with TRBD1 identical over 8 bases. The trim removed 4 bases at V and 3 bases at J, leaving 7 bases unmatched. CDR1 and CDR2 (germline): SNHLY, FYNNEI. CDR3 length: 15 amino acids. CDR3 DNA sequence: TGTGCCAGCAGTGCCCGGACAGGGCACGACTATGGCTACACCTTC. Residues: CASSARTGHDYGYTF.

The chain carries TRBV12-5 and TRBJ2-6, with D possibly TRBD1 on 5 matching bases. The germline V gene has CDR1 LGHNT and CDR2 FRNRAP. This CDR3 is built from 19 residues. V shed 8 bases and J shed 2 bases, with 25 bases lying between them. CDR3 region: CASSLAVSTGATGANVLTF. CDR3 in DNA: TGTGCTAGTAGCCTCGCGGTTTCTACAGGTGCCACTGGGGCCAACGTCCTGACTTTC.

The chain links TRBV10-3 to TRBJ1-1; D gene unclear. V lost 2 bases to trimming and J lost 8 bases, with 9 bases between them. Germline CDR1 and CDR2: ENHRY and SYGVKD. The CDR3 spans 12 residues. The CDR3 sequence: CAISENPGEAFF. DNA for the CDR3: TGTGCCATCAGTGAGAATCCGGGAGAAGCTTTCTTT.

This chain uses TRBV5-1 with TRBJ2-3; 10 bases align to TRBD2. Germline trimming cut 0 bases from V and 3 bases from J; bases unmatched to any gene: 4. The CDR3 totals 16 residues. Germline CDR1 and CDR2: SGHRS and YFSETQ. The CDR3 region is CASSLDASGGTDTQYF. CDR3 DNA: TGCGCCAGCAGCTTGGATGCTAGCGGGGGTACAGATACGCAGTATTTT. Drawing the rest from reference TRBV5-1 and TRBJ2-3, the complete variable domain is KAGVTQTPRYLIKTRGQQVTLSCSPISGHRSVSWYQQTPGQGLQFLFEYFSETQRNKGNFPGRFSGRQFSNSRSEMNVSTLELGDSALYLCASSLDASGGTDTQYFGPGTRLTVL.

V usage is TRBV11-2 and J usage is TRBJ1-5; unclear D gene. V was cut by 5 bases and J by 2 bases, with 13 bases left in between. CDR3 length: 15 residues. The V gene's germline CDR1 is SGHAT and CDR2 FQNNGV. This CDR3 reads CASSPGWRGNQPQHF. The DNA for the CDR3 is TGTGCCAGCAGCCCCGGATGGCGGGGCAATCAGCCCCAGCATTTT.

This clone was recorded a few times. The CDR3 DNA follows: TGTGCCTGGGCGACTCATTTCAATCAGCCCCAGCATTTT. Translating gives CAWATHFNQPQHF. V and J are TRBV30 and TRBJ1-5, with unresolved D. The germline V and J ends were trimmed by 5 bases and 3 bases, with 11 bases remaining between them. Germline CDR1 is GTSNPN and CDR2 is SVGIG (reference sequence). CDR3 length: 13 residues. Drawing the rest from reference TRBV30 and TRBJ1-5, the complete variable domain is SQTIHQWPATLVQPVGSPLSLECTVEGTSNPNLYWYRQAAGRGLQLLFYSVGIGQISSEVPQNLSASRPQDRQFILSSKKLLLSDSGFYLCAWATHFNQPQHFGDGTRLSIL.

This clone was found a few times. The CDR3, as DNA: TGTGCCAGCAGCCAAGGGGACAGGTTCTATGGCTACACCTTC. Its protein is CASSQGDRFYGYTF. The chain couples TRBV7-9 to TRBJ1-2; TRBD1 agrees at 8 bases. From germline, CDR1 is SEHNR and CDR2 FQNEAQ (reference sequence). CDR3 size: 14 residues. Trimming took 5 bases from V and 4 from J; bases not matched to a gene: 6.

In its sample, this clone was seen a few times. V is TRBV6-5 and J is TRBJ2-2, with D maybe TRBD2 (5 bases). Germline CDR1 and CDR2: MNHEY and SVGAGI. Deletions cut 7 bases from V and 6 bases from J, with 18 bases between. The CDR3 runs to 15 residues. This CDR3 reads CASKVPGIDAGELFF. DNA of the CDR3: TGTGCCAGCAAGGTTCCGGGAATAGACGCCGGGGAGCTGTTTTTT.

The gene calls are TRBV15 and TRBJ2-7, with 7 bases aligning to TRBD2. Germline V gives CDR1 LNHNV, CDR2 YYDKDF (reference sequence). The V gene end was trimmed by 4 bases and the J gene end by 2 bases; junction bases not matched to a gene: 5. The CDR3 is 14 residues long. The CDR3 spells CATSTQRGTYEQYF. The CDR3 region has the DNA TGTGCCACCAGCACTCAGCGGGGTACCTACGAGCAGTACTTC.